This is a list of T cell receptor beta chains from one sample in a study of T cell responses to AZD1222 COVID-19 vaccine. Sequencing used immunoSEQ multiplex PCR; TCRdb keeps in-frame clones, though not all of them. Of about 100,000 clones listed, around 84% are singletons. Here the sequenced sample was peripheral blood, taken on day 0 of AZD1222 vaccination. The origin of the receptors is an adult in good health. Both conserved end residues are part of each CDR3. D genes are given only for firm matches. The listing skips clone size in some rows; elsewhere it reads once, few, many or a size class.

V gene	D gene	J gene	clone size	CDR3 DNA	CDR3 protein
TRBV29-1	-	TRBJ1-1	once	TGCAGCGTTGCGAGTTTTTCCTCGAACACTGAAGCTTTCTTT	CSVASFSSNTEAFF
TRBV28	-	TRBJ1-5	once	TGTGCCAGCAGTATTGGGCGATATAGCAATCAGCCCCAGCATTTT	CASSIGRYSNQPQHF
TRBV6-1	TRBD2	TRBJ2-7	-	TGTGCCAGCAGCGAAGTTAGGGCTAGCGGGAGTCGCGAGCAGTACTTC	CASSEVRASGSREQYF
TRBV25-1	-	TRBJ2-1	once	TGTGCCAGCAGAGACCTCTTTCGGGATGAGCAGTTCTTC	CASRDLFRDEQFF
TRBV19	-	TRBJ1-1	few	TGTGCCAGTAGCCACCACCCGCCGCAAACTGAAGCTTTCTTT	CASSHHPPQTEAFF
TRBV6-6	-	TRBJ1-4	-	TGTGCCAGCACCGAAACCGGGATTTCTAATGAAAAACTGTTTTTT	CASTETGISNEKLFF
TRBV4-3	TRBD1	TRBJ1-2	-	TGCGCCAGCAGCCAAGGGTCGACAGGGCTATATGGCTACACCTTC	CASSQGSTGLYGYTF
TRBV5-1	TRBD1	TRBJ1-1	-	TGCGCCAGCAGCACCGGGACAGTAAACACTGAAGCTTTCTTT	CASSTGTVNTEAFF
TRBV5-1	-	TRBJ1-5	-	TGCGCCAGCAGCTTGGGGGGCCCGGGGCCCCAGCATTTT	CASSLGGPGPQHF
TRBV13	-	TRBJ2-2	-	TGTGCCAGCAGCGGGAGGCTAGAAGTCATCGGGGAGCTGTTTTTT	CASSGRLEVIGELFF
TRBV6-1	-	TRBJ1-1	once	TGTGCCAGCAGTTCCCCGCGGGATAACACTGAAGCTTTCTTT	CASSSPRDNTEAFF
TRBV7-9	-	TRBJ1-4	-	TGTGCCAGCAGCTCCTCCCTAGGGCCGGCTAATGAAAAACTGTTTTTT	CASSSSLGPANEKLFF
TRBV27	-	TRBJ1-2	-	TGTGCCAGCAGTCCCTTGACTGAATTAGTCCATGGCTACACCTTC	CASSPLTELVHGYTF
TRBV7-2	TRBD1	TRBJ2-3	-	TGTGCCAGCAGCCTCCAAACAGGGGGGGATACGCAGTATTTT	CASSLQTGGDTQYF
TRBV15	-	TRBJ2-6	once	TGTGCCACCAGCAGAGATCTATCTGGGGCCAACGTCCTGACTTTC	CATSRDLSGANVLTF
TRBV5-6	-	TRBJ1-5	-	TGTGCCAGCAGCTTGGGTGGGGGCGATAGCAATCAGCCCCAGCATTTT	CASSLGGGDSNQPQHF
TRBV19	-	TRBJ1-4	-	TGTGCCAGCCGTACGGGGTCAACTAATGAAAAACTGTTTTTT	CASRTGSTNEKLFF
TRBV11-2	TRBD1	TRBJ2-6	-	TGTGCCAGCAGTAACTACAGGGGTATCCTGACTTTC	CASSNYRGILTF
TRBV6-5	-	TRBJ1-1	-	TGTGCCAGCAGTTACTCGAGGATGAACACTGAAGCTTTCTTT	CASSYSRMNTEAFF
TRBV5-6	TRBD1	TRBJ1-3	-	TGTGCCAGCAGCCCGGACAGGGCTAGCTCTGGAAACACCATATATTTT	CASSPDRASSGNTIYF
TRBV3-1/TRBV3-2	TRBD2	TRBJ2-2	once	TGTGCCAGCAGCCAAGGCGGGGGAAGAGACACCGGGGAGCTGTTTTTT	CASSQGGGRDTGELFF
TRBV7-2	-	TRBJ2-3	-	TGTGCCAGCAGCTTAGAAAGTTCTGTCGGCACAGATACGCAGTATTTT	CASSLESSVGTDTQYF
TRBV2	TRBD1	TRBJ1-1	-	TGTGCCAGCAGTGCCAACAGGGGAAAAAACACTGAAGCTTTCTTT	CASSANRGKNTEAFF
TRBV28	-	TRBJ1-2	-	TGTGCCAGCAGTTTTGGATGGGGCTATGGCTACACCTTC	CASSFGWGYGYTF
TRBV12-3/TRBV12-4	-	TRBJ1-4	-	TGTGCCAGCAGTAGGGGGACGGAGCCTAGGTTTTTT	CASSRGTEPRFF
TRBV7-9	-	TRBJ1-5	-	TGTGCCAGCAGCTTAGCCGGGGGGCGCGGTCAGCCCCAGCATTTT	CASSLAGGRGQPQHF
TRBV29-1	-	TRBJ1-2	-	TGCAGCGTTGATGCCGGGGGCGGCTATGGCTACACCTTC	CSVDAGGGYGYTF
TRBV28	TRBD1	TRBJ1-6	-	TGTGCCAGCAGCACGGGACAGGGATATTTTAATTCACCCCTCCACTTT	CASSTGQGYFNSPLHF
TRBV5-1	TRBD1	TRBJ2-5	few	TGCGCCAGCAGCTTGGCCTCCCGGGACAGGGGCGAGACCCAGTACTTC	CASSLASRDRGETQYF
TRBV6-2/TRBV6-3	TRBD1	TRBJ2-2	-	TGTGCCAGCAGTGAGTCGACAGGGGCCACCGGGGAGCTGTTTTTT	CASSESTGATGELFF
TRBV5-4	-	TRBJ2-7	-	TGTGCCAGCAGCCAGCGGGCTGGAGTCGGGTACGAGCAGTACTTC	CASSQRAGVGYEQYF